This TCR beta chain was recorded in a study of shared clonotypes between healthy human individuals. Study-wide findings and caveats: Apart from blood, nothing was sampled; tissue repertoires likely differ.

The donor population consisted of healthy HIV-negative adults with no recent acute infections or vaccinations. Note on this clone: What it binds is unknown.

Method: immunoSEQ multiplex PCR; TCRdb's copy keeps in-frame clones and lacks some. The sample carries around 2.5 million clones, more than 85% recorded once. V was pared by 5 bases and J by 6 bases, with 6 bases of the junction left unmatched. There are 15 residues in the CDR3. CDR1 MNHEY and CDR2 SVGAGI come from the germline V gene. The source material was naive CD4+ T cells from PBMCs. Specified subset: CD45RA+ positively selected. This chain links TRBV6-5 with TRBJ2-7; 14 nucleotides match TRBD2. This clonotype was obtained from a man aged 18 to 30 in good health. Some clones in this sample may be carry-over from other donors' samples. CDR3 nucleotide sequence: TGTGCCAGCAGTCTGGGACTAGCGGGAGTTAGCGAGCAGTACTTC. It codes for CASSLGLAGVSEQYF.